This T cell receptor beta chain was documented in a study of Ad26.COV2.S vaccination and SARS-CoV-2 variants. TCRdb's copy holds only in-frame clones and misses some; the assay was immunoSEQ multiplex PCR. The table has approximately 460,000 clones, 80% to 90% seen once. Treatment here: around 19 received Ad26.COV2.S at low or high dose, single or two shots; about 5 received placebo; per-sample allocation not given. Vaccine and placebo recipients were sampled on day 63 after the first injection. The sample was peripheral blood, taken in a trial of Ad26.COV2.S vaccine versus placebo. This receptor was obtained from a person between 18 and 65 years old who received the Ad26.COV2.S COVID-19 vaccine or a placebo.

CDR3 sequence: CASSFGGSSYNSPLHF. The CDR3 DNA reads as TGTGCCAGCAGTTTTGGGGGGAGCTCCTATAATTCACCCCTCCACTTT. The chain combines TRBV27 with TRBJ1-6; TRBD1 might be the D (5 bases). The V end lost 3 bases, the J end lost 0 bases, and 9 bases lay between the germline ends. Germline assignment: CDR1 MNHEY and CDR2 SMNVEV (reference sequence). CDR3 length equals 16 residues.